These 32 T cell receptor beta chains share one sample of origin, sequenced in a study of post-analysis software for immune sequencing data. Overall study findings and caveats: Patients used about five TRBV segments, including TRBV5-6, TRBV5-1 and TRBV20-1, more often than controls.

Included in the TCR beta cDNA libraries were unique molecular identifiers. TCRdb called the PCR reads again in MiXCR, with one record for every CDR3 protein. There are 820,000 or so distinct CDR3 sequences in the sample; under 70% occur only once, and approximately 4.5% lies in the top ten. Antigens for these TCRs are unknown. The material sequenced was blood. The receptors come from a girl under 18 with multiple sclerosis.

The chain recombines TRBV6-6 with TRBJ1-5; 7 bases fit TRBD1. The V segment lost 2 bases and the J segment 6 bases; nucleotides outside the gene matches: 10. CDR3 length: 16 amino acids. Germline V gene lookup returns CDR1 MNHNY and CDR2 SVGAGI (reference sequence). CDR3 sequence reads: CASSYPDREGGQPQHF. CDR3 coding DNA: TGTGCCAGCAGTTACCCCGACAGGGAGGGAGGTCAGCCCCAGCATTTT.

This clonotype appeared a few times. The V call is TRBV20-1, the J call TRBJ2-1; 9 nucleotides agree with TRBD1. In germline, CDR1 is DFQATT, CDR2 SNEGSKA (reference sequence). V lost 5 bases to trimming and J lost 6 bases; unmatched junction nucleotides: 14. CDR3 length equals 16 residues. The CDR3 bases are TGCAGTGCTTATTCTGTGGACAGGGGCTTGGGCAATGAGCAGTTCTTC. As protein: CSAYSVDRGLGNEQFF.

CDR3 DNA sequence: TGTGCCACCAGCGGCGGGACTGAAGCTTTCTTT. Translated, it gives CATSGGTEAFF. The chain uses TRBV15 and TRBJ1-1; no clear D. Germline V CDR1 and CDR2: LNHNV, YYDKDF (reference sequence). CDR3 length equals 11 residues. Trimming shortened V by 5 bases and J by 5 bases, and 6 bases separated the two germline ends.

This clonotype occurred a few times. The chain couples TRBV29-1 to TRBJ2-1, with 7 positions matching TRBD1. Germline CDR1 is SQVTM and CDR2 is ANQGSEA. Trimming at V came to 4 bases and at J to 1 base, leaving 16 bases not matched to a gene. The CDR3 runs 18 residues. This CDR3 reads CSVVVWGRGILSYNEQFF. The DNA of the CDR3 is TGCAGCGTTGTTGTTTGGGGCAGGGGGATCCTTTCCTACAATGAGCAGTTCTTC.

The chain joins TRBV7-9 to TRBJ2-5; D unresolved. TRBJ2-7 explains the end of the DNA better; the J call may be wrong. Germline V gene lookup returns CDR1 SEHNR and CDR2 FQNEAQ (reference sequence). This CDR3 is built from 17 residues. DNA of the CDR3: TGTGCCAGCAGCATAATTCCGCAGGACCCCCGCTCCTACGAGCAGTACTTC. Translation: CASSIIPQDPRSYEQYF.

In its sample, this clonotype was seen a few times. The CDR3 DNA reads TGTGCCACCAGTGTAGGGGGTGGCGAGGATACGCAGTATTTT. Translation gives CATSVGGGEDTQYF. The V call is TRBV24-1, the J call TRBJ2-3; maybe TRBD1 (6 bases). The CDR3 extends over 14 amino acids. Between the trimmed V and J ends, which lost 5 bases and 6 bases, there was a span of 14 bases. Germline CDR1 and CDR2: KGHDR and SFDVKD.

This clonotype turned up a few times. The chain uses TRBV7-8 and TRBJ2-1; 12 bases match TRBD2. CDR1 and CDR2 from the germline V gene are SGHVS and FQNEAQ. The CDR3 contains 14 residues. After removal of 4 bases from V and 7 bases from J, the junction contained 2 bases not matched to a gene. For the CDR3, the DNA is TGTGCCAGCAGCTCTAGCGGGAGGGAGAATGAGCAGTTCTTC. This gives the protein CASSSSGRENEQFF.

A few counts support this clonotype. CDR3: CASSYRPAQGGRNYEQYF. The CDR3 nucleotides are TGTGCCAGCAGTTACCGTCCGGCTCAGGGGGGGCGCAACTACGAGCAGTACTTC. The chain is built from TRBV6-5 and TRBJ2-7; D assignment may be TRBD1 or TRBD2 (7 bases each). Germline V gives CDR1 MNHEY, CDR2 SVGAGI. V lost 2 bases and J lost 3, with 23 bases in between. The CDR3 is made up of 18 amino acids.

This clonotype has more than one count but fewer than ten. The CDR3 DNA sequence: TGCGCCAGCAGCCCAGGGGGCATGAACACTGAAGCTTTCTTT. Its translation is CASSPGGMNTEAFF. V usage is TRBV5-1 and J usage is TRBJ1-1; 8 positions match TRBD1. CDR1 and CDR2 from the germline V gene are SGHRS and YFSETQ. The J segment lost 0 bases and the V segment lost 4 bases, leaving 2 bases of the junction unmatched. This CDR3 is 14 amino acids long. Combining the CDR3 with reference TRBV5-1 and TRBJ1-1 gives the whole variable domain KAGVTQTPRYLIKTRGQQVTLSCSPISGHRSVSWYQQTPGQGLQFLFEYFSETQRNKGNFPGRFSGRQFSNSRSEMNVSTLELGDSALYLCASSPGGMNTEAFFGQGTRLTVV.

The chain links TRBV4-1 to TRBJ2-6, with D uncertain. Germline V gives CDR1 MGHRA, CDR2 YSYEKL. The CDR3 extends over 16 amino acids. Between the trimmed V and J ends, which lost 4 bases and 0 bases, there was a span of 10 bases. This CDR3 reads CASSPHRVSGANVLTF. DNA for the CDR3: TGCGCCAGCAGCCCCCATCGGGTCTCTGGGGCCAACGTCCTGACTTTC.

This chain connects TRBV11-2 to TRBJ2-5; no reliable D call. From germline, CDR1 is SGHAT and CDR2 FQNNGV. V was pared by 2 bases and J by 3 bases, with 10 bases between. The CDR3 sequence is 14 residues long. CDR3 in DNA: TGTGCCAGCAGCTTATTGGGTGGGAAAGAGACCCAGTACTTC. Protein: CASSLLGGKETQYF.

The gene calls are TRBV9 and TRBJ2-1; TRBD1 agrees at 10 bases. The CDR3 runs 15 residues. CDR1 and CDR2 (germline): SGDLS, YYNGEE. Trimming at V came to 3 bases and at J to 7 bases, leaving 7 bases not matched to a gene. The CDR3 DNA is TGTGCCAGCAGCGAGGGGACAGGGGCGGGTAATGAGCAGTTCTTC. Its protein product is CASSEGTGAGNEQFF.

This sequence joins TRBV9 and TRBJ2-5; 7 bases align to TRBD2. Germline-derived CDR1 and CDR2 are SGDLS and YYNGEE. V dropped 0 bases and J dropped 1; count of bases not matched to a gene: 9. This CDR3 is 17 amino acids long. This CDR3 reads CASSVAPSGSSQETQYF. CDR3 sequence (DNA): TGTGCCAGCAGCGTAGCTCCTAGCGGATCCTCCCAAGAGACCCAGTACTTC. Full variable domain (rest looked up from reference TRBV9 and TRBJ2-5): DSGVTQTPKHLITATGQRVTLRCSPRSGDLSVYWYQQSLDQGLQFLIQYYNGEERAKGNILERFSAQQFPDLHSELNLSSLELGDSALYFCASSVAPSGSSQETQYFGPGTRLLVL.

This rearrangement joins TRBV12-3 or TRBV12-4 to TRBJ2-5; 7 bases are a match to TRBD2. There are 13 residues in the CDR3. The V gene end was trimmed by 0 bases and the J gene end by 7 bases; junction bases not matched to a gene: 2. CDR3 bases: TGTGCCAGCAGTTTAGCACCTAGCGGGACCCAGTACTTC. This encodes CASSLAPSGTQYF.

This clonotype was detected only a few times. The chain recombines TRBV3-1 with TRBJ1-1; D is ambiguous. The CDR3 totals 14 residues. Trimming stripped 0 bases from V and 4 bases from J, with 9 bases between. The germline V gene has CDR1 LGHDT and CDR2 YNNKEL (reference sequence). CDR3 loop: CASSQESSGTEAFF. The CDR3 nucleotides read TGTGCCAGCAGCCAAGAAAGTAGCGGCACTGAAGCTTTCTTT.

CDR3 coding DNA: TGCGCCAGCAGCCAAGTTGACCCGGTAGCGGACGAGACCCAGTACTTC. Protein sequence: CASSQVDPVADETQYF. The V call is TRBV4-1, the J call TRBJ2-7, with D maybe TRBD2 (6 bases). The end of the DNA is better explained by TRBJ2-5, so the J call may be wrong. The CDR3 has 16 amino acids. Germline loops: CDR1 MGHRA, CDR2 YSYEKL.

This clonotype appeared a few times. The chain is built from TRBV5-1 and TRBJ1-2; D remains ambiguous. Germline lookup yields CDR1 SGHRS and CDR2 YFSETQ. The V end was cut by 0 bases, the J end by 8 bases, with 14 bases between. The CDR3 consists of 14 residues. The CDR3 DNA sequence: TGCGCCAGCAGCTTGGCCGGGGTTCTTGGAGGCTACACCTTC. Residues: CASSLAGVLGGYTF.

This clonotype was seen once. The J gene is TRBJ1-5, the V gene TRBV5-5; D unresolved. This CDR3 comprises 13 residues. Germline V gives CDR1 SGHKS, CDR2 YYEKEE (reference sequence). Trimming removed 1 base at V and 4 bases at J, with 6 bases between. The CDR3 reads CASSLLQNQPQHF. CDR3 nucleotide sequence: TGTGCCAGCAGCTTGTTACAGAATCAGCCCCAGCATTTT. Full variable domain (missing parts from reference TRBV5-5 and TRBJ1-5): DAGVTQSPTHLIKTRGQQVTLRCSPISGHKSVSWYQQVLGQGPQFIFQYYEKEERGRGNFPDRFSARQFPNYSSELNVNALLLGDSALYLCASSLLQNQPQHFGDGTRLSIL.

This chain links TRBV4-1 with TRBJ2-7, with D tentatively TRBD1 (7 bases). This CDR3 spans 15 amino acids. Germline-derived CDR1 and CDR2 are MGHRA and YSYEKL. V was clipped by 2 bases and J by 7 bases, with 18 bases between them. CDR3 protein: CASSQRDRVGGEQYF. In DNA, the CDR3 is TGCGCCAGCAGCCAACGCGACAGGGTCGGGGGAGAGCAGTACTTC.

V is TRBV29-1 and J is TRBJ2-1; maybe TRBD2 (6 bases). The germline CDR1 and CDR2 sequences are SQVTM and ANQGSEA. This CDR3 comprises 13 residues. V lost 4 bases, J lost 3 bases, and 10 bases lay in between. DNA for the CDR3: TGCAGCGTTGGGCGGGATCTCTACAATGAGCAGTTCTTC. It encodes CSVGRDLYNEQFF.

V is TRBV5-1 and J is TRBJ2-7; no reliable D call. This CDR3 is built from 15 residues. CDR1 is SGHRS and CDR2 is YFSETQ in the germline V gene. V was pared by 0 bases and J by 3 bases, with 13 bases between. The CDR3 DNA sequence: TGCGCCAGCAGCTTGGGCCTAGGCAGAAACTACGAGCAGTACTTC. It encodes CASSLGLGRNYEQYF.

This chain joins TRBV7-2 and TRBJ2-3; D not resolved. Germline CDR1 is SGHTA and CDR2 is FQGNSA. This CDR3 comprises 14 residues. Trimming pared 2 bases from V and 2 bases from J, leaving 8 bases between. The CDR3 is CASSLLENTDTQYF. The DNA for the CDR3 is TGTGCCAGCAGCTTACTCGAAAACACAGATACGCAGTATTTT.

The chain links TRBV20-1 to TRBJ2-1; 10 positions match TRBD2. The germline V gene has CDR1 DFQATT and CDR2 SNEGSKA (reference sequence). V shed 0 bases, J shed 5 bases, and the junction held 7 bases outside the gene matches. This CDR3 spans 16 amino acids. The CDR3 is CSARDWGTSADNEQFF. The CDR3 DNA is TGCAGTGCTAGAGATTGGGGGACTAGCGCTGACAATGAGCAGTTCTTC.

This chain connects TRBV7-9 to TRBJ2-4; TRBD2 matches 9 bases. The CDR3 is 17 amino acids. V lost 7 bases, J lost 3 bases, and 13 bases stayed unmatched. Germline CDR1 SEHNR, CDR2 FQNEAQ (reference sequence). The CDR3 reads CASTQLLAGWGKNIQYF. In DNA form, the CDR3 reads TGTGCCAGCACCCAACTCCTAGCGGGATGGGGCAAAAACATTCAGTACTTC. The complete variable domain, with remaining parts taken from reference TRBV7-9 and TRBJ2-4, reads DTGVSQNPRHKITKRGQNVTFRCDPISEHNRLYWYRQTLGQGPEFLTYFQNEAQLEKSRLLSDRFSAERPKGSFSTLEIQRTEQGDSAMYLCASTQLLAGWGKNIQYFGAGTRLSVL.

V gene TRBV10-3 combines with J gene TRBJ2-6; D call uncertain. Per the germline V gene, CDR1 is ENHRY and CDR2 is SYGVKD. The CDR3 contains 15 residues. V was cut by 2 bases and J by 2 bases, with 7 bases left in between. CDR3 sequence: CAISEEGTGANVLTF. The CDR3 DNA reads TGTGCCATCAGTGAGGAAGGGACTGGGGCCAACGTCCTGACTTTC.

The chain couples TRBV6-5 to TRBJ2-7; perhaps TRBD2 as D (6 bases). The closer fit of TRBJ2-5 to the DNA end suggests the J call may be wrong. CDR1 is MNHEY, CDR2 SVGAGI, per germline. This CDR3 region has 16 residues. For the CDR3, the DNA is TGTGCCAGCAGTTACTCACTGGAGGGCGCGGTGGAGACCCAGTACTTC. Protein product: CASSYSLEGAVETQYF.

This chain uses TRBV20-1 with TRBJ1-1, with D possibly TRBD1 on 5 matching bases. Germline CDR1 reads DFQATT; CDR2 reads SNEGSKA (reference sequence). V was shortened by 0 bases and J by 5 bases, with 22 bases between the two germline ends. The CDR3 runs 17 residues. This chain's CDR3 is CSARDWPWGGVETEAFF. The CDR3 DNA is TGCAGTGCTAGAGATTGGCCCTGGGGCGGAGTAGAGACTGAAGCTTTCTTT.

The V gene is TRBV29-1, the J gene TRBJ2-1; no clear D gene. With 3 bases removed from V and 0 bases from J, the gap between germline ends came to 12 bases. The CDR3 extends over 15 amino acids. The germline V gene encodes CDR1 SQVTM and CDR2 ANQGSEA. CDR3 amino acids: CSVDSPLSSYNEQFF. CDR3 DNA sequence: TGCAGCGTTGATAGTCCGCTCAGCTCCTACAATGAGCAGTTCTTC.

V usage is TRBV5-1 and J usage is TRBJ2-1; D is perhaps TRBD1 or TRBD2 (5 bases each). CDR1 is SGHRS and CDR2 is YFSETQ in the germline V gene. V was pared by 0 bases and J by 3 bases, with 13 bases between. The CDR3 has 16 residues. The CDR3 DNA reads as TGCGCCAGCAGCTTGGTCGCAGGGAGAAACTACAATGAGCAGTTCTTC. This encodes CASSLVAGRNYNEQFF.

About this clonotype itself: This clone may be a read error of a much larger clone one base away. This chain links TRBV7-8 with TRBJ2-6, with D perhaps assigned TRBD1 or TRBD2 (5 bases each). CDR1 and CDR2 (germline): SGHVS, FQNEAQ. There are 18 residues in the CDR3. CDR3 sequence (DNA): TGTGCCAGCAGCCCGACAGAGACATGGTTTTCCGGGGCCAACGTCCGGACTTTC. Protein sequence: CASSPTETWFSGANVRTF. Using reference TRBV7-8 and TRBJ2-6 for the parts outside the CDR3, the full variable domain is GAGVSQSPRYKVAKRGQDVALRCDPISGHVSLFWYQQALGQGPEFLTYFQNEAQLDKSGLPSDRFFAERPEGSVSTLKIQRTQQEDSAVYLCASSPTETWFSGANVRTFGAGSRLTVL.

This chain joins TRBV10-3 and TRBJ1-6; a weak D match, TRBD1 (6 bases). Germline V gene lookup returns CDR1 ENHRY and CDR2 SYGVKD. CDR3 length: 16 amino acids. Trimming shortened V by 0 bases and J by 7 bases, and 13 bases separated the two germline ends. CDR3 bases: TGTGCCATCAGTGAGTCTGACAGGCTGCCCAATTCACCCCTCCACTTT. Residues: CAISESDRLPNSPLHF.

This clonotype has more than one count but fewer than ten. The V and J genes are TRBV6-5 and TRBJ2-7, with 12 bases that match TRBD1. V dropped 2 bases and J dropped 4; count of bases not matched to a gene: 9. Germline V gene lookup returns CDR1 MNHEY and CDR2 SVGAGI. The CDR3 is 17 amino acids. The CDR3 spells CASSYRPPGQGAYEQYF. In DNA form, the CDR3 reads TGTGCCAGCAGTTACCGCCCGCCGGGACAGGGGGCTTACGAGCAGTACTTC.